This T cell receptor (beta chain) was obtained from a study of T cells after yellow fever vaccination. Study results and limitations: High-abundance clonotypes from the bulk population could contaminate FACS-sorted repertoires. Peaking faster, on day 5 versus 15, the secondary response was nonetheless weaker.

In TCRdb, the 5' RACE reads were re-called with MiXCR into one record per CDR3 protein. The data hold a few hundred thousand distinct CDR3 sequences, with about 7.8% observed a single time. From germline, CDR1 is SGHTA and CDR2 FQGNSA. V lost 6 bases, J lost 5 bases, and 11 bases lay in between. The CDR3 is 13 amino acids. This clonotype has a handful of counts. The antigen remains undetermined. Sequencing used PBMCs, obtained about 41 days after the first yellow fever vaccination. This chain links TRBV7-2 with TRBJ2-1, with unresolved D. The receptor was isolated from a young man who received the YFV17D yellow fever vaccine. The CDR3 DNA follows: TGTGCCAGCAGTTCCTATACGGACAATGAGCAGTTCTTC. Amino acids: CASSSYTDNEQFF.